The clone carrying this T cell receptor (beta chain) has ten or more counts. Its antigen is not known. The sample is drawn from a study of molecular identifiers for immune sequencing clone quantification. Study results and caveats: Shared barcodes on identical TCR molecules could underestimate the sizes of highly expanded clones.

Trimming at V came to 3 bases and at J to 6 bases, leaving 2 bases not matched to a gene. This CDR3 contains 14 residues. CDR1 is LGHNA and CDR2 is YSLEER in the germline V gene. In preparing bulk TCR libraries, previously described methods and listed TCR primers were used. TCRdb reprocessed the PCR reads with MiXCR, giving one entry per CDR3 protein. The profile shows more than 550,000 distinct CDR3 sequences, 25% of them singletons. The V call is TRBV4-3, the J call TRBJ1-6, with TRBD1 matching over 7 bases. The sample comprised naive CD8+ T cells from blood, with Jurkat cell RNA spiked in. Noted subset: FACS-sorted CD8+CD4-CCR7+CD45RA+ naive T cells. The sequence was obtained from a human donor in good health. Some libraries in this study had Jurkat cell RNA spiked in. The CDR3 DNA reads TGCGCCAGCAGCCAGTGGGACAGTAATTCACCCCTCCACTTT. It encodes CASSQWDSNSPLHF.